Listed here are 16 T cell receptor delta chains from one sample, sequenced in a study of γδ T cells in repeated Plasmodium falciparum infection. TCRdb applied CATT to the multiplex PCR reads for clone calling. The sample has about 57,000 delta-chain clones, approximately 1.7% seen once. Flow sorting of PBMC yielded separate Vgamma9/Vdelta2+ and Vdelta2-negative gammadelta T cell populations for bulk repertoire analysis. Sequenced: gamma-delta T cells from blood. These TCRs come from a pool of human donors (malaria-infected and uninfected, not separated).

This clone was counted ten times or more. Given a far larger clone just one base away, this is likely a sequencing read error. The same CDR3 arises from other DNA sequences in this sample as well. This sequence joins TRDV1 and TRDJ1; 8 bases agree with TRDD3. The CDR3 covers 22 residues. In germline, CDR1 is TSWWSYY, CDR2 QGS. The CDR3 reads CALGEPNTARILGVLLPDKLIF. The DNA of the CDR3 is TGTGCTCTTGGGGAGCCCAATACAGCTCGGATACTGGGGGTCCTCCTGCCCGACAAACTCATCTTT.

As for this clone: The protein TCRdb lists belongs to a much larger clone and differs from this DNA's translation at residue 12, which points to a read error; the protein shown is made from the DNA. At the DNA level, this CDR3 is encoded by other sequences in the same sample as well. The genes are TRDV1 and TRDJ1; D not certain. CDR1 and CDR2 from the germline V gene are TSWWSYY and QGS. The V end lost 0 bases, the J end lost 0 bases, and 32 bases lay between the germline ends. The CDR3 runs 23 residues. CDR3 protein: CALGELITKFSFPEGPYTDKLIF. CDR3 DNA: TGTGCTCTTGGGGAACTAATAACAAAGTTTAGTTTCCCCGAGGGGCCATACACCGATAAACTCATCTTT.

This clone was seen only a few times. Since a far larger clone is one base different, this is likely a read error. This chain connects TRDV1 to TRDJ1; perhaps D is TRDD2 or TRDD3 (6 bases each). TCRdb is silent on the J gene; assignment here came from matching the DNA to germline. Per germline, CDR1 TSWWSYY and CDR2 QGS. The CDR3 spans 20 residues. Trimming stripped 2 bases from V and 4 bases from J, with 29 bases between. Here the CDR3 reads CALGEGPSRPYWVPIDKLIF. The CDR3 bases are TGTGCTCTTGGGGAAGGGCCTTCCCGGCCCTACTGGGTCCCAATCGATAAACTCATCTTT.

In its sample, this clone is medium-sized. This CDR3 is also generated by other DNA sequences in the sample. The chain links TRAV38-2/DV8 to TRDJ1; either TRDD2 or TRDD3 may fit D (7 bases each). Germline values: CDR1 TSESDYY, CDR2 QEAYKQQN. With 1 base removed from V and 2 bases from J, the gap between germline ends came to 33 bases. CDR3 length: 22 residues. CDR3 sequence reads: CAYRSRISYPYWGLKWTDKLIF. The CDR3 nucleotides are TGTGCTTATAGGAGCCGAATTTCCTACCCGTACTGGGGCCTTAAATGGACCGATAAACTCATCTTT.

This clone was seen a handful of times. The mismatch at residue 16 between this DNA's translation and the TCRdb protein of a much larger clone likely reflects a read error; the protein shown is translated from the DNA. CDR3 nucleotide sequence: TGTGCTCTTAGGGAACTCGGTCCTACAGAGCTACTGGGGGATTGGAGCGATAAACTCATCTTT. Its protein product is CALRELGPTELLGDWSDKLIF. The gene calls are TRDV1 and TRDJ1; 10 nucleotides match TRDD3. This CDR3 region has 21 residues. Looked up from germline, CDR1 is TSWWSYY and CDR2 is QGS.

This clone appeared many times. This may arise from a read error, as a much more abundant clone is one base away. The rearrangement uses TRDV2 and TRDJ1; weak D call: TRDD3 (6 bases). V lost 0 bases to trimming and J lost 3 bases, with 19 bases between them. Per germline, CDR1 GEAIGNYY and CDR2 EKD. CDR3 length: 17 residues. The CDR3 spells CACDTVGGHADPDKLIF. As DNA, the CDR3 is TGTGCCTGTGACACCGTAGGGGGACACGCGGATCCCGATAAACTCATCTTT.

A few counts support this clone. The protein given by TCRdb reflects a much larger clone and differs at residue 17 from this DNA's translation, likely from a read error; the protein shown is the DNA's translation. The CDR3 DNA sequence: TGTGCTCTTGGGGAACGGATCCGGTACTGGGGGATAAGTTCTTACACCAATAAACTCATCTTT. It is translated as CALGERIRYWGISSYTNKLIF. This rearrangement joins TRDV1 to TRDJ1; TRDD3 matches at 11 bases. Per germline, CDR1 TSWWSYY and CDR2 QGS. This CDR3 comprises 21 residues.

This clone was seen ten or more times. The protein that TCRdb holds for this DNA derives from a much larger clone and differs from the translated DNA at residue 10, which likely indicates a read error; the protein shown here is translated from the DNA. The CDR3 nucleotides read TGTGCTCTTGGGTACAATCTACGGCGGAGGATACGTGTTTCCGATAAACTCATCTTT. Protein sequence: CALGYNLRRRIRVSDKLIF. V usage is TRDV1 and J usage is TRDJ1, with 7 nucleotides matching TRDD3. The CDR3 spans 19 residues. Germline V CDR1 and CDR2: TSWWSYY, QGS. V gave up 5 bases and J gave up 3 bases; unmatched junction bases: 21.

Turning to this clone: It is likely a read error: a sequence one base away is far more abundant. At the DNA level, this CDR3 is encoded by other sequences in the same sample as well. V gene TRDV1 combines with J gene TRDJ1, with D possibly matching TRDD3 (8 bases). The V gene's germline CDR1 is TSWWSYY and CDR2 QGS. The CDR3 loop spans 24 amino acids. CDR3 DNA sequence: TGTGCCCTTGGGGCTTTTTCCTACCAGAGAATGTACTGGGGGCCCCTCCCTGCCACCGATAAACTCATCTTT. Translated: CALGAFSYQRMYWGPLPATDKLIF.

This clone was seen a few times. The TCRdb protein, from a much larger clone, departs from this DNA's translation at residue 20, likely by read error; the protein shown derives from the DNA. This chain uses TRDV1 with TRDJ1, with 12 bases matching TRDD3. The CDR3 runs 26 residues. The germline gives CDR1 TSWWSYY, CDR2 QGS. The ends lost 0 bases at V and 0 bases at J; junction bases unmatched: 29. The CDR3 sequence: CALGELRFLEPYRLGDTAWHTDKLIF. The DNA for the CDR3 is TGTGCTCTTGGGGAACTTCGATTCCTGGAACCCTACCGTCTGGGGGATACGGCCTGGCACACCGATAAACTCATCTTT.

In its sample, this clone was seen many times. V usage is TRDV1 and J usage is TRDJ1, with D possibly TRDD2 on 6 matching bases. Germline lookup yields CDR1 TSWWSYY and CDR2 QGS. Trimming cost V 3 bases and J 2 bases, with 19 bases left between them. This CDR3 is built from 17 residues. CDR3 DNA sequence: TGTGCTCTTGGGGAGGCCTTCCCTCTCATATTTACCGATAAACTCATCTTT. This translates into CALGEAFPLIFTDKLIF.

This clone was seen more than once but under ten times. A far larger clone is a single base away, which makes a read error likely. The J gene is TRDJ1, the V gene TRDV1; 7 bases align to TRDD3. As TCRdb names no J gene, one was assigned here on the basis of a DNA match to germline. CDR1 is TSWWSYY, CDR2 QGS, per germline. This CDR3 is built from 16 residues. The CDR3 sequence is CALGHNEGWGVRELIF. Written as DNA, the CDR3 is TGCGCTCTTGGGCACAATGAAGGCTGGGGGGTTAGGGAACTCATCTTT.

This clone was observed many times. Other DNA sequences in the same sample also yield this CDR3. The V gene is TRDV1, the J gene TRDJ2; 9 nucleotides match TRDD3. This CDR3 contains 21 residues. Trimming at V came to 0 bases and at J to 5 bases, leaving 19 bases not matched to a gene. Germline CDR1 and CDR2: TSWWSYY and QGS. CDR3 nucleotides: TGTGCTCTTGGGGAACTAAGGCACTTCCACCTTAGGGGGGATACTACAGCACAACTCTTCTTT. Residues: CALGELRHFHLRGDTTAQLFF.

This rearrangement joins TRDV1 to TRDJ1; D is unclear. Germline matching of the DNA provided the J gene here, since TCRdb leaves it blank. The CDR3 contains 13 residues. Trimming removed 0 bases from V and 3 bases from J, with 5 bases in between. Germline lookup yields CDR1 TSWWSYY and CDR2 QGS. Written as DNA, the CDR3 is TGTGCTCTTGGGGAACTCCCCCCCGATAAACTCATCTTT. Translated, it gives CALGELPPDKLIF.

In this sample, this clone turned up a few times. It differs at one base from a far larger clone, so likely a read error. Other nucleotide sequences in the sample specify the same CDR3. CDR3: CALGEPLVLGELNTDKLIF. The CDR3 DNA sequence: TGTGCTCTTGGGGAACCCCTCGTCTTGGGGGAACTCAACACCGATAAACTCATCTTT. The rearrangement uses TRDV1 and TRDJ1; 7 nucleotides match TRDD3. TCRdb lists no J gene, so it was determined here by aligning the DNA to germline. V shed 1 base and J 0 bases; nucleotides not matched to a gene: 14. In germline, CDR1 is TSWWSYY, CDR2 QGS. CDR3 length equals 19 residues.

This clone came up many times. Since a far larger clone is one base different, this is likely a read error. Other DNA sequences in the sample encode the same CDR3. This rearrangement joins TRDV1 to TRDJ1, with 7 positions matching TRDD3. V lost 4 bases, J lost 0 bases, and 17 bases stayed unmatched. From germline, CDR1 is TSWWSYY and CDR2 QGS. The CDR3 contains 19 residues. The DNA of the CDR3 is TGTGCTCTTGGGGCTTTCCTTCTGGGGGGACTACCGTACACCGATAAACTCATCTTT. It is translated as CALGAFLLGGLPYTDKLIF.